The 18 T cell receptor beta chains given below trace back to one sample, sequenced in a study of control samples from healthy donors and cancer patients. Generated by immunoSEQ multiplex PCR, the TCRdb table keeps only in-frame clones and is missing some. The top ten clones hold 0.68% of a sample with approximately 170,000 clones, 80% to 95% of them seen once. The sequenced sample consisted of blood. These receptors originate from a woman aged 30 to 39 in good health.

This chain joins TRBV4-2 and TRBJ1-4; 12 positions agree with TRBD1. The V gene end was trimmed by 2 bases and the J gene end by 8 bases; junction bases not matched to a gene: 6. In germline, CDR1 is LGHNA, CDR2 YNFKEQ. The CDR3 covers 16 residues. CDR3 region: CASSQTPGQGAEKLFF. CDR3 sequence (DNA): TGTGCCAGCAGCCAAACCCCGGGACAGGGGGCGGAAAAACTGTTTTTT.

This clone was observed a handful of times. The chain links TRBV28 to TRBJ1-6; TRBD1 is a possible D gene (5 bases). The CDR3 is made up of 15 amino acids. CDR1 is MDHEN, CDR2 SYDVKM, per germline. The V end lost 4 bases, the J end lost 11 bases, and 18 bases lay between the germline ends. CDR3 nucleotide sequence: TGTGCCAGCAGTTCCCCGGTAGGGGTCTATCCACCCCTCCACTTT. Protein sequence: CASSSPVGVYPPLHF.

This rearrangement joins TRBV3-1 (or the pseudogene TRBV3-2) to TRBJ2-1; a weak D match, TRBD1 (6 bases). V gave up 0 bases and J gave up 4 bases, with 10 bases separating them. The CDR3 is made up of 15 amino acids. Germline-derived CDR1 and CDR2 are LGHDT and YNNKEL (reference sequence). CDR3 nucleotides: TGTGCCAGCAGCCAAGATCTCCAGGGGTACAATGAGCAGTTCTTC. This codes for CASSQDLQGYNEQFF.

The rearrangement links TRBV7-9 to TRBJ2-3; the match to TRBD2 covers 8 bases. The V gene end was trimmed by 4 bases and the J gene end by 3 bases; junction bases not matched to a gene: 3. The CDR3 totals 14 residues. Germline V lookup: CDR1 SEHNR, CDR2 FQNEAQ (reference sequence). The chain's CDR3 is CASSSGLATDTQYF. CDR3 DNA sequence: TGTGCCAGCAGCTCCGGACTAGCAACAGATACGCAGTATTTT.

This clone appeared a few times. The chain couples TRBV7-3 to TRBJ2-5, with 7 bases identical to TRBD2. The CDR3 extends over 16 amino acids. The germline CDR1 and CDR2 sequences are SGHTA and FQGTGA. V lost 2 bases, J lost 0 bases, and 6 bases stayed unmatched. In DNA form, the CDR3 reads TGTGCCAGCAGCTTAGGGTCCAGCGGGAACCAAGAGACCCAGTACTTC. Translating it yields CASSLGSSGNQETQYF.

The chain uses TRBV5-5 and TRBJ1-3; no reliable D call. The CDR3 contains 14 residues. V was clipped by 2 bases and J by 4 bases, with 10 bases between them. The germline CDR1 and CDR2 sequences are SGHKS and YYEKEE (reference sequence). The CDR3 protein is CASSLYGLGNTIYF. In DNA form, the CDR3 reads TGTGCCAGCAGCTTATATGGGTTGGGAAACACCATATATTTT.

This clone was observed once. The genes are TRBV28 and TRBJ2-7; 10 nucleotides match TRBD1. The junction had 8 bases not matched to a gene; V was cut back by 5 bases and J by 4 bases. Germline V gene data show CDR1 as MDHEN and CDR2 as SYDVKM. The CDR3 length is 15 residues. The CDR3: CASSKPGQGLYEQYF. The CDR3 DNA reads as TGTGCCAGCAGTAAGCCGGGACAGGGGTTGTACGAGCAGTACTTC.

The rearrangement joins TRBV28 to TRBJ2-5; 10 nucleotides agree with TRBD1. The V segment lost 2 bases and the J segment 4 bases; nucleotides outside the gene matches: 10. Germline CDR1 and CDR2: MDHEN and SYDVKM. The CDR3 runs 17 residues. The CDR3 DNA reads TGTGCCAGCAGTTTACCTGAAACCGGGACAGGGGTAGAGACCCAGTACTTC. Protein sequence: CASSLPETGTGVETQYF.

Only one count was recorded for this clone. As DNA, the CDR3 is TGCAGCGGGGGGGGCAGGGTAGGAACTGAAGCTTTCTTT. Translated, it gives CSGGGRVGTEAFF. The rearrangement uses TRBV29-1 and TRBJ1-1, with D perhaps matching TRBD1 (6 bases). The V end lost 7 bases, the J end lost 5 bases, and 17 bases lay between the germline ends. Per the germline V gene, CDR1 is SQVTM and CDR2 is ANQGSEA. This CDR3 comprises 13 residues. The full variable domain, in which reference TRBV29-1 and TRBJ1-1 provide the parts outside the CDR3, is SAVISQKPSRDICQRGTSLTIQCQVDSQVTMMFWYRQQPGQSLTLIATANQGSEATYESGFVIDKFPISRPNLTFSTLTVSNMSPEDSSIYLCSGGGRVGTEAFFGQGTRLTVV.

To note about this clone: One junction end disagrees with the germline gene, perhaps due to a read error. This CDR3 is CASSISGTEAPHSTNEKLFF. DNA for the CDR3: TGTGCCAGCAGTATATCCGGGACAGAGGCCCCTCATTCAACTAATGAAAAACTGTTTTTT. This rearrangement joins TRBV27 to TRBJ1-4; the match to TRBD1 covers 7 bases. Germline V gene data show CDR1 as MNHEY and CDR2 as SMNVEV (reference sequence). The CDR3 spans 20 residues.

V usage is TRBV3-1 (or the pseudogene TRBV3-2) and J usage is TRBJ2-7; D may be TRBD1 (6 bases). This CDR3 has 14 residues. Germline loops: CDR1 LGHDT, CDR2 YNNKEL (reference sequence). Trimming took off 1 base at V and 4 bases at J, with 11 bases between the two ends. CDR3 region: CASSQGGQKYEQYF. For the CDR3, the DNA is TGTGCCAGCAGCCAAGGCGGACAGAAATACGAGCAGTACTTC.

The J gene is TRBJ2-7, the V gene TRBV3-1 (or the pseudogene TRBV3-2); D is unclear. Germline loops: CDR1 LGHDT, CDR2 YNNKEL (reference sequence). With 0 bases removed from V and 5 bases from J, the gap between germline ends came to 14 bases. The CDR3 runs to 15 residues. CDR3 sequence (DNA): TGTGCCAGCAGCCAAGATCCCAGCCCTCGCAACGAGCAGTACTTC. This sequence encodes CASSQDPSPRNEQYF.

This sequence joins TRBV4-1 and TRBJ2-3; D not resolved. Trimming left V 0 bases short and J 4 bases short, with 11 bases between. This CDR3 contains 15 residues. The germline V gene has CDR1 MGHRA and CDR2 YSYEKL. The CDR3, as DNA: TGCGCCAGCAGCCAAGAGCAACAGAGAGCAGATACGCAGTATTTT. Translating it yields CASSQEQQRADTQYF.

Regarding this clone: Other nucleotide sequences in the sample specify the same CDR3. V and J are TRBV18 and TRBJ2-2; the D is unclear. CDR1 and CDR2 from the germline V gene are KGHSH and LQKENI. The CDR3 length is 13 residues. Between the trimmed V and J ends, which lost 6 bases and 1 base, there was a span of 6 bases. DNA of the CDR3: TGTGCCAGCTCGCCAAAGAACACCGGGGAGCTGTTTTTT. Translated, it gives CASSPKNTGELFF.

The gene calls are TRBV2 and TRBJ2-5; no reliable D call. The CDR3 is 13 residues long. V was cut by 4 bases and J by 7 bases, with 13 bases left in between. Germline CDR1 SNHLY, CDR2 FYNNEI. The CDR3 protein is CASSGVLAGTQYF. In nucleotides, the CDR3 is TGTGCCAGCAGTGGAGTGTTGGCCGGGACCCAGTACTTC. The full variable domain, with the rest looked up from reference TRBV2 and TRBJ2-5, is EPEVTQTPSHQVTQMGQEVILRCVPISNHLYFYWYRQILGQKVEFLVSFYNNEISEKSEIFDDQFSVERPDGSNFTLKIRSTKLEDSAMYFCASSGVLAGTQYFGPGTRLLVL.

The chain has TRBV2 and TRBJ1-3; D is perhaps TRBD1 (5 bases). The V gene's germline CDR1 is SNHLY and CDR2 FYNNEI. This CDR3 region has 13 residues. In nucleotides, the CDR3 is TGTGCTTCCTTTGGGGGTGACGGAAACACCATATATTTT. Translation: CASFGGDGNTIYF.

CDR3 bases: TGTGCCAGCAGGTCCCAGGGACTATACGAGCAGTACTTC. It codes for CASRSQGLYEQYF. This chain uses TRBV28 with TRBJ2-7; 7 nucleotides match TRBD2. CDR3 size: 13 residues. Germline V CDR1 and CDR2: MDHEN, SYDVKM. The ends lost 6 bases at V and 4 bases at J; junction bases unmatched: 6.

The chain couples TRBV28 to TRBJ1-1; D unresolved. Germline V gene sequence: CDR1 MDHEN, CDR2 SYDVKM. The CDR3 sequence is 13 residues long. Trimming removed 6 bases from V and 9 bases from J, with 17 bases in between. The CDR3 loop reads CASSSGPEVKAFF. The CDR3 region has the DNA TGTGCCAGCAGCTCCGGGCCAGAGGTAAAAGCTTTCTTT. The full variable domain, rest sourced from reference TRBV28 and TRBJ1-1, is DVKVTQSSRYLVKRTGEKVFLECVQDMDHENMFWYRQDPGLGLRLIYFSYDVKMKEKGDIPEGYSVSREKKERFSLILESASTNQTSMYLCASSSGPEVKAFFGQGTRLTVV.